Presented here are 12 T cell receptor beta chains from one specimen sequenced in a study of T cell responses to AZD1222 COVID-19 vaccine. Method: immunoSEQ multiplex PCR; TCRdb's copy keeps in-frame clones and lacks some. The data contain about 140,000 clones, more than 75% of them singletons. The sequencing used peripheral blood, collected 28 days after the second AZD1222 dose. The receptors stem from an adult who received the AZD1222 COVID-19 vaccine.

V gene TRBV5-1 combines with J gene TRBJ1-1; D ambiguous. Germline CDR1 reads SGHRS; CDR2 reads YFSETQ. The CDR3 runs 16 residues. V was cut by 3 bases and J by 4 bases, with 19 bases left in between. CDR3 nucleotide sequence: TGCGCCAGCAGCTCGTCTAGGACGGGAGTGAGCACTGAAGCTTTCTTT. Translating gives CASSSSRTGVSTEAFF.

The rearrangement uses TRBV6-5 and TRBJ1-2; D possibly corresponds to TRBD1 (5 bases). Trimming left V 10 bases short and J 6 bases short, with 18 bases between. CDR3 length: 13 amino acids. CDR1 is MNHEY, CDR2 SVGAGI, per germline. The CDR3 protein is CATQRDGTDGYTF. The DNA for the CDR3 is TGTGCCACCCAACGGGACGGGACGGATGGCTACACCTTC.

This chain links TRBV5-6 with TRBJ1-6; the D is unclear. The CDR3 contains 14 residues. V lost 0 bases and J lost 6, with 7 bases in between. CDR1 SGHDT and CDR2 YYEEEE come from the germline V gene. The CDR3 here is CASSLVGSNSPLHF. The CDR3 DNA is TGTGCCAGCAGCTTGGTGGGTTCTAATTCACCCCTCCACTTT.

V usage is TRBV7-2 and J usage is TRBJ2-1; D is ambiguous. CDR1 is SGHTA, CDR2 FQGNSA, per germline. V was clipped by 0 bases and J by 2 bases, with 5 bases between them. This CDR3 comprises 14 residues. The DNA of the CDR3 is TGTGCCAGCAGCTTAGCCACACCCTACAATGAGCAGTTCTTC. Translated, it gives CASSLATPYNEQFF. Full variable domain (outside the CDR3, taken from reference TRBV7-2 and TRBJ2-1): GAGVSQSPSNKVTEKGKDVELRCDPISGHTALYWYRQSLGQGLEFLIYFQGNSAPDKSGLPSDRFSAERTGGSVSTLTIQRTQQEDSAVYLCASSLATPYNEQFFGPGTRLTVL.

With regard to this clone: No DNA is shown, since the ends of the CDR3 on it are uncertain; the CDR3 is the one TCRdb lists. The genes are TRBV28 and TRBJ1-1; the table's D call, TRBD1, has no DNA check behind it. The germline gives CDR1 MDHEN, CDR2 SYDVKM. The CDR3 contains 16 residues when both ends are counted. This chain's CDR3 is CASSFLAGGDGTEAFF.

The CDR3 loop reads CASSLARATDYNEQFF. CDR3 sequence (DNA): TGTGCCAGCAGCTTAGCGAGAGCTACCGACTACAATGAGCAGTTCTTC. V is TRBV7-9 and J is TRBJ2-1, with no clear D. There are 16 residues in the CDR3. Trimming took off 0 bases at V and 3 bases at J, with 12 bases between the two ends. Germline CDR1 SEHNR, CDR2 FQNEAQ (reference sequence).

Comment on this clone: Other DNA variants within this sample encode the same CDR3. V gene TRBV5-1 combines with J gene TRBJ2-7, with D tentatively TRBD1 (6 bases). Deletions cut 2 bases from V and 4 bases from J, with 7 bases between. The CDR3 spans 12 residues. The V gene's germline CDR1 is SGHRS and CDR2 YFSETQ. The CDR3 DNA reads as TGCGCCAGCAGCTTAGACAGGTACGAGCAGTACTTC. Protein sequence: CASSLDRYEQYF.

The chain is built from TRBV27 and TRBJ1-2; a weak D match, TRBD1 (5 bases). CDR1 is MNHEY and CDR2 is SMNVEV in the germline V gene (reference sequence). CDR3 length equals 20 residues. Between the trimmed V and J ends, which lost 4 bases and 1 base, there was a span of 28 bases. The chain's CDR3 is CASSSRGPGLHSWLNYGYTF. CDR3 DNA sequence: TGTGCCAGCAGTTCGCGCGGTCCGGGACTTCATTCCTGGCTTAACTATGGCTACACCTTC.

The genes are TRBV7-9 and TRBJ1-5, with TRBD1 as a possible D gene (5 bases). Trimming left V 5 bases short and J 6 bases short, with 17 bases between. Germline CDR1 SEHNR, CDR2 FQNEAQ (reference sequence). The CDR3 runs 15 residues. CDR3 sequence: CASSLVPPGGQPQHF. In nucleotides, the CDR3 is TGTGCCAGCAGCCTGGTGCCACCGGGGGGTCAGCCCCAGCATTTT.

The V call is TRBV7-9, the J call TRBJ2-4, with D unclear. The V gene's germline CDR1 is SEHNR and CDR2 FQNEAQ (reference sequence). CDR3 length: 14 residues. Trimming took off 5 bases at V and 8 bases at J, with 16 bases between the two ends. The CDR3 region has the DNA TGTGCCAGCAGCCCAAGGGATTTAGTCTACATTCAGTACTTC. Protein: CASSPRDLVYIQYF. The full variable domain, with the rest looked up from reference TRBV7-9 and TRBJ2-4, is DTGVSQNPRHKITKRGQNVTFRCDPISEHNRLYWYRQTLGQGPEFLTYFQNEAQLEKSRLLSDRFSAERPKGSFSTLEIQRTEQGDSAMYLCASSPRDLVYIQYFGAGTRLSVL.

The chain recombines TRBV5-4 with TRBJ1-1; D is uncertain. CDR3 size: 12 residues. V gave up 4 bases and J gave up 4 bases, with 8 bases separating them. CDR1 is SGHNT, CDR2 YYREEE, per germline (reference sequence). CDR3 sequence reads: CASSRGFTEAFF. CDR3 in DNA: TGTGCCAGCAGCCGAGGGTTCACTGAAGCTTTCTTT.

The rearrangement joins TRBV12-2 to TRBJ1-5. TRBV12-2 constitutes a pseudogene. The CDR3 loop spans 18 amino acids. The CDR3 DNA sequence: TGTGCAAGTCGCTTCCCCGGCGGGGGACTGCCATTTTATCAGCCCCAGCATTTT. Amino acids: CASRFPGGGLPFYQPQHF.